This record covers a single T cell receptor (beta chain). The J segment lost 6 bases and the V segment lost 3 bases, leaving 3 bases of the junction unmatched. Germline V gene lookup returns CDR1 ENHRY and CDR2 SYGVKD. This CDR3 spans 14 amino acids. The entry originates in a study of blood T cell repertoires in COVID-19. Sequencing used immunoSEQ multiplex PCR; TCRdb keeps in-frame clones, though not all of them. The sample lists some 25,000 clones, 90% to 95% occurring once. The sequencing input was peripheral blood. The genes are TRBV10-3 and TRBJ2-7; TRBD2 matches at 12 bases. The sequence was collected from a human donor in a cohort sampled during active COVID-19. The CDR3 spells CAISDLTSGGEQYF. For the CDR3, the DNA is TGTGCCATCAGTGACCTGACTAGCGGGGGCGAGCAGTACTTC.